Listed below are T cell receptor beta chains from one sample, sequenced in a study of OX40 agonist ivuxolimab in advanced cancers. The protocol was immunoSEQ multiplex PCR, while the TCRdb copy is restricted to in-frame clones and leaves out a portion. This sample carries tens of thousands of clones, about 81% of them seen once, and the ten largest clones take around 7.3%. Sequenced material: CD4+ or CD8+ T cells sorted from blood, taken in a trial of the OX40 agonist ivuxolimab. The origin of the receptors is an adult with an advanced solid tumor such as melanoma, head and neck, liver or kidney cancer. Both conserved end residues are part of each CDR3.

CDR3 protein: CAWSEAYEQYF
V gene: TRBV30

CDR3 protein: CASSEAPRDPLYF
V gene: TRBV9

CDR3 protein: CASSSTGGFTEAFF
V gene: TRBV27

CDR3 protein: CASTLSTGANYGYTF
V gene: TRBV7-8

CDR3 protein: CASSGQGASQPQHF
V gene: TRBV2

CDR3 protein: CASRVPGGPGRAQYF
V gene: TRBV5-1

CDR3 protein: CASSARRRSSYNEQFF
V gene: TRBV7-2

CDR3 protein: CASSLGGTFQETQYF
V gene: TRBV7-9

CDR3 protein: CASKPRGYEAFF
V gene: TRBV6-5

CDR3 protein: CASSFGTGRNEKLFF
V gene: TRBV7-2

CDR3 protein: CASSREGTTNEKLFF
V gene: TRBV4-2

CDR3 protein: CAWSVDVTGELFF
V gene: TRBV30

CDR3 protein: CASTGQGAERGQPQHF
V gene: TRBV18

CDR3 protein: CASSERRTGAYEQYF
V gene: TRBV6-1

CDR3 protein: CAWSAGGNQPQHF
V gene: TRBV30

CDR3 protein: CASSPNRDRGLYEQYF
V gene: TRBV19

CDR3 protein: CASGIPTGAREKLFF
V gene: TRBV12-5

CDR3 protein: CASSPGGIAFSNQPQHF
V gene: TRBV18

CDR3 protein: CASRLDGSYNEQFF
V gene: TRBV6-6

CDR3 protein: CASSLGLRAGDTQYF
V gene: TRBV7-2